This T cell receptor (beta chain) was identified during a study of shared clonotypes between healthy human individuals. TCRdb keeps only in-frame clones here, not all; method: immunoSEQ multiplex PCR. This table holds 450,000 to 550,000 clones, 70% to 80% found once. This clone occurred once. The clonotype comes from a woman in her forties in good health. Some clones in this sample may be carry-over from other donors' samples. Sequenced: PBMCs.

The CDR3 nucleotides read TGTGCCAGCAGCTTGGCGTTGGGGCGGGAGACTTCCGGGGAGCTGTTTTTT. Translation gives CASSLALGRETSGELFF. The J gene is TRBJ2-2, the V gene TRBV5-6; 7 bases fit TRBD2. CDR3 size: 17 residues. The V gene end was trimmed by 0 bases and the J gene end by 6 bases; junction bases not matched to a gene: 11. Germline CDR1 SGHDT, CDR2 YYEEEE.